Included here is one T cell receptor beta chain sequence, with context. This receptor's antigen is unknown. No clone much larger than this one lies a single base away; base qualities are absent. This entry belongs to a study of blood T cell repertoires in COVID-19 (dated by TCRdb to 2018 to 2021). As for the study more broadly: Collaborator samples came from the United States, Italy and Spain and covered acute and convalescent phases of COVID-19. The sample metadata nearly always contained a de-identified subject ID, COVID-19 status, age in years and sex. Subjects who had been exposed to COVID-19, were actively infected with it, or had recovered from it provided the deeply sampled blood TCRbeta repertoires that made up the dataset. The prospective study material was composed of cDNA or gDNA derived from T cells, B-cell-depleted T cells, or PBMCs. Where available, HLA class I and class II types were obtained from metadata supplied by the sample provider rather than from assay-based typing. The repertoires were released in a freely available public database meant as a resource for research on the immune response to SARS-CoV-2. Samples came from the ongoing ImmuneRACE study (first 160 participants) plus 1,254 subjects from 6 global collaborators. What the work shows at the level of the full study, not this receptor alone: Clinical and demographic metadata were provided uncurated, with the amount varying by source and participant.

According to the germline V gene (reference sequence), CDR1 reads LNHDA and CDR2 reads SQIVND. V lost 10 bases and J lost 7 bases, and the count of bases not matched to a germline gene is 9. The CDR3 runs 12 residues from the cysteine to the phenylalanine. CDR3 DNA only is kept here, 36 bases in frame from base 1. TCRbeta CDR3 regions were amplified from genomic DNA using the immunoSEQ Assay, a bias-controlled multiplex PCR. The study's processing was this. The number of nucleated cells in each sample was estimated from the amplification of reference gene primers within the assay. To quantify the absolute abundance of each unique TCRbeta CDR3 rearrangement, sequence reads were collapsed and filtered. Productive Simpson clonality was computed per sample as the square root of Simpson's diversity index over productive rearrangements. TCRdb retrieved this table from immuneACCESS and kept in-frame rearrangements only. Not all clones are present; in checked studies, unresolved V genes account for under half, and no reason is known for the remainder. D and trimming come from the DNA, and the V and J calls and clone size come from that table. This sample is represented by 70,000 to 100,000 clones; approximately 80% of them were singletons. The biggest ten clones account for 15% to 19% of the sample.

The collaborating institutions used their own protocols to collect whole blood in K2EDTA tubes. For TCRbeta analysis, collaborators shipped samples as frozen whole blood, isolated PBMCs, or DNA extracted from either of those sample types. The TCR sequence derives from a woman aged 80 or over with acute or convalescent COVID-19. The source material was peripheral blood. Recombination connected TRBV19 to TRBJ1-1, with TRBD1 identical over 7 junction bases. The CDR3 reads as follows: CATIRDSNEAFF. The nucleotide sequence is given as TGTGCCACCATAAGGGACAGTAATGAAGCTTTCTTT.